A selection of T cell receptor beta chains follows, all from one sample in a study of cytomegalovirus exposure and HLA in healthy donors. Libraries were prepared by immunoSEQ multiplex PCR; TCRdb keeps only in-frame clonotypes and omits some of them. The table includes about 90,000 clones, roughly 80% detected once. Sequencing was performed on PBMCs. The receptors stem from a boy younger than 18 in good health and CMV-seronegative. Both conserved end residues are part of each CDR3. Fields, in order: V gene, D gene, CDR3 length, J gene, clone size, CDR3 protein, CDR3 DNA. D genes are given only for firm matches. Not every row has a clone size; where given, it reads once, few, many or a size class.

TRBV30	TRBD1	17	TRBJ1-1	NA	CAWDPGQGWRASTEAFF	TGTGCCTGGGACCCGGGACAGGGGTGGCGGGCGAGCACTGAAGCTTTCTTT
TRBV28	TRBD1	12	TRBJ2-7	NA	CATGTGVFEQYF	TGTGCCACCGGGACAGGGGTATTCGAGCAGTACTTC
TRBV30	TRBD2	18	TRBJ2-3	NA	CAWSRSTWAAGDTDTQYF	TGTGCCTGGAGCCGAAGTACTTGGGCAGCGGGGGACACAGATACGCAGTATTTT
TRBV7-9	NA	13	TRBJ1-1	NA	CASSLVSVGEAFF	TGTGCCAGCAGCTTAGTATCGGTTGGTGAAGCTTTCTTT
TRBV6-1	NA	14	TRBJ1-3	few	CASSDGASGNTIYF	TGTGCCAGCAGTGATGGGGCTTCTGGAAACACCATATATTTT
TRBV19	NA	11	TRBJ1-1	once	CASSTGTPAFF	TGTGCCAGTAGTACCGGGACACCGGCTTTCTTT
TRBV6-6	TRBD1	13	TRBJ1-2	NA	CASARAGGDGYTF	TGTGCCAGCGCAAGGGCAGGGGGCGATGGCTACACCTTC
TRBV6-5	TRBD1	15	TRBJ1-2	few	CASRQASTGGFGYTF	TGTGCCAGCCGCCAAGCATCGACAGGGGGCTTTGGCTACACCTTC
TRBV30	TRBD1	13	TRBJ1-3	few	CAAPRGLGNTIYF	TGTGCCGCTCCCAGGGGGCTTGGAAACACCATATATTTT
TRBV5-4	NA	16	TRBJ1-2	NA	CASSLGVSLLRGGYTF	TGTGCCAGCAGCTTGGGAGTTTCCCTACTTCGGGGTGGCTACACCTTC
TRBV9	TRBD1	15	TRBJ2-7	NA	CASSPEGQGFHEQYF	TGTGCCAGCAGCCCAGAAGGACAGGGGTTCCACGAGCAGTACTTC
TRBV30	NA	13	TRBJ1-5	once	CAWSGRTDQPQHF	TGTGCCTGGAGTGGGCGGACAGATCAGCCCCAGCATTTT
TRBV30	NA	14	TRBJ2-7	NA	CAWSPLRHAYEQYF	TGTGCCTGGAGTCCCCTGCGGCACGCCTACGAGCAGTACTTC
TRBV10-3	NA	14	TRBJ2-7	NA	CAIKRGGVAYEQYF	TGTGCCATCAAGAGAGGCGGGGTTGCCTACGAGCAGTACTTC
TRBV4-2	NA	15	TRBJ1-1	NA	CASSQGEQAIPEAFF	TGTGCCAGCAGCCAAGGCGAACAGGCAATCCCTGAAGCTTTCTTT
TRBV10-2	NA	15	TRBJ2-1	NA	CASSEDWSSYNEQFF	TGCGCCAGCAGTGAGGACTGGAGCTCCTACAATGAGCAGTTCTTC
TRBV10-1	NA	14	TRBJ2-5	few	CASSESGRGETQYF	TGCGCCAGCAGTGAGTCCGGCAGGGGTGAGACCCAGTACTTC
TRBV6-4	TRBD2	14	TRBJ2-3	NA	CASSGGGDTDTQYF	TGTGCCAGCAGTGGGGGGGGTGACACAGATACGCAGTATTTT
TRBV6-5	NA	12	TRBJ2-3	NA	CASSPEKDTQYF	TGTGCCAGCAGCCCGGAGAAGGATACGCAGTATTTT
TRBV2	TRBD1	14	TRBJ2-5	few	CASSGDREGKTQYF	TGTGCCAGCAGCGGGGACAGGGAAGGGAAGACCCAGTACTTC
TRBV29-1	NA	14	TRBJ2-3	once	CSVEGTAGRDTQYF	TGCAGCGTTGAAGGGACGGCGGGTAGGGATACGCAGTATTTT
TRBV7-2	NA	15	TRBJ2-7	NA	CASSLDPEGLYEQYF	TGTGCCAGCAGCTTAGATCCGGAGGGTCTCTACGAGCAGTACTTC
TRBV14	TRBD1	15	TRBJ2-2	NA	CASSRGQGFTGELFF	TGTGCCAGCAGCCGCGGACAGGGGTTCACCGGGGAGCTGTTTTTT
TRBV6-5	NA	13	TRBJ2-2	few	CASSYSSTGELFF	TGTGCCAGCAGTTACTCATCGACCGGGGAGCTGTTTTTT
TRBV2	TRBD2	15	TRBJ2-5	NA	CASLEGRGGPETQYF	TGTGCCAGCCTTGAGGGGCGGGGGGGCCCGGAGACCCAGTACTTC
TRBV7-2	NA	16	TRBJ1-2	NA	CASSPAGWGLNYGYTF	TGTGCCAGCAGTCCCGCCGGGTGGGGACTTAACTATGGCTACACCTTC
TRBV29-1	TRBD2	13	TRBJ2-4	NA	CSVGGSVANIQYF	TGCAGCGTGGGAGGGTCTGTAGCCAACATTCAGTACTTC
TRBV28	NA	14	TRBJ2-4	NA	CASSPGYGKNIQYF	TGTGCCAGCAGTCCAGGGTATGGCAAAAACATTCAGTACTTC
TRBV29-1	NA	14	TRBJ1-1	NA	CSAEGRRGNTEAFF	TGCAGCGCCGAGGGCAGGAGGGGGAACACTGAAGCTTTCTTT
TRBV25-1	TRBD1	13	TRBJ2-7	NA	CASSIRGRDEQYF	TGTGCCAGCAGCATCAGGGGGCGCGACGAGCAGTACTTC
TRBV28	NA	15	TRBJ2-2	NA	CASSSAGGGTGELFF	TGTGCCAGCAGTTCAGCCGGGGGAGGTACCGGGGAGCTGTTTTTT
TRBV7-2	TRBD1	14	TRBJ2-7	NA	CASSDRQGGDEQYF	TGTGCCAGCAGCGACCGACAGGGTGGGGACGAGCAGTACTTC
TRBV28	NA	15	TRBJ2-7	NA	CASLARRGRGDEQYF	TGTGCCAGCCTCGCCAGACGGGGCAGGGGGGACGAGCAGTACTTC
TRBV4-1	NA	16	TRBJ1-1	NA	CASSHPGRGGDPEAFF	TGCGCCAGCAGCCACCCGGGGCGAGGGGGGGACCCTGAAGCTTTCTTT
TRBV11-2	TRBD1	15	TRBJ2-7	NA	CASSLVGTGKSEQYF	TGTGCCAGCAGCTTAGTTGGGACAGGGAAATCCGAGCAGTACTTC
TRBV5-4	NA	13	TRBJ1-2	NA	CASSLEEIYGYTF	TGTGCCAGCAGCTTAGAAGAGATCTATGGCTACACCTTC
TRBV27	TRBD2	14	TRBJ2-1	once	CASSSGLAYNEQFF	TGTGCCAGCAGTTCGGGACTAGCCTACAATGAGCAGTTCTTC
TRBV7-6	TRBD1	20	TRBJ2-7	NA	CASSATRSGTGLSPSYEQYF	TGTGCCAGCAGCGCTACTCGTTCCGGGACAGGCCTCTCTCCTTCCTACGAGCAGTACTTC